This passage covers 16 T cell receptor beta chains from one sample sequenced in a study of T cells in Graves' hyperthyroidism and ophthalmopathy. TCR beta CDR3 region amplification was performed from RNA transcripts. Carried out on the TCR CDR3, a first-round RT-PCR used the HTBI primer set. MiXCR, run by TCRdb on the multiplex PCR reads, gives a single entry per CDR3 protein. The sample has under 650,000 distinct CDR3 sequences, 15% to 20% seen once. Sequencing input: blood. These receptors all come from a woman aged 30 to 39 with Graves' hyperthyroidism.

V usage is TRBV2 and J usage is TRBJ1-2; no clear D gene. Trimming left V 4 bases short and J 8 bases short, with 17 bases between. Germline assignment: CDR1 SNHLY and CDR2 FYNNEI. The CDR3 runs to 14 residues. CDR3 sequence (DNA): TGTGCCAGCAGTGTCGTCCGGGAGGGAGGCGGCTACACCTTC. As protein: CASSVVREGGGYTF.

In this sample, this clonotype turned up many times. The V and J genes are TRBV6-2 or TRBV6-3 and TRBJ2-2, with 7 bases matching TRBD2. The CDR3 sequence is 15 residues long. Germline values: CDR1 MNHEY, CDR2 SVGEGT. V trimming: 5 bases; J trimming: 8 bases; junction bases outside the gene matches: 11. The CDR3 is CASSLAGGGAGELFF. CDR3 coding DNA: TGTGCCAGCAGTCTGGCCGGCGGGGGAGCTGGGGAGCTGTTTTTT.

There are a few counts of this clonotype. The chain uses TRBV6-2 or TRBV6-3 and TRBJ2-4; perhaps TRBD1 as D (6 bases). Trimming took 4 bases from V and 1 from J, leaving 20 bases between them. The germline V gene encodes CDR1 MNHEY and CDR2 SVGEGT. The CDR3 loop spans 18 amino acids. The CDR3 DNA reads TGTGCCAGCAGTTCATCCCAACCCACAGGGCCGGCCAAAAACATTCAGTACTTC. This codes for CASSSSQPTGPAKNIQYF.

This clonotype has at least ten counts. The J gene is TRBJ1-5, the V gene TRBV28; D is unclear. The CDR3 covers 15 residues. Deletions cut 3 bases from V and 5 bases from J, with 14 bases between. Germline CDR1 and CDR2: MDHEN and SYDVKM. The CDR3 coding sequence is TGTGCCAGCAGTTTTGTCGGCAGAAATCATCAGCCCCAGCATTTT. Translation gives CASSFVGRNHQPQHF.

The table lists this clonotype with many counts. In nucleotides, the CDR3 is TGTGCCAGCACCTCACCCGGGACAGGGATCTACGAGCAGTACTTC. It specifies CASTSPGTGIYEQYF. The chain uses TRBV28 and TRBJ2-7; TRBD1 matches at 9 bases. The germline V gene encodes CDR1 MDHEN and CDR2 SYDVKM. The ends lost 7 bases at V and 3 bases at J; junction bases unmatched: 10. This CDR3 has 15 residues.

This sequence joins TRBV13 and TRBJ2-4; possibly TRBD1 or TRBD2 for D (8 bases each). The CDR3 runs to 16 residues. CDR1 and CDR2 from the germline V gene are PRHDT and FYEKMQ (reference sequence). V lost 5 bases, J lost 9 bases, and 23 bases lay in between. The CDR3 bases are TGTGCCAGCAGCCAAGGCCAGGGGGCGGGAGGCACCATTCAGTACTTC. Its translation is CASSQGQGAGGTIQYF.

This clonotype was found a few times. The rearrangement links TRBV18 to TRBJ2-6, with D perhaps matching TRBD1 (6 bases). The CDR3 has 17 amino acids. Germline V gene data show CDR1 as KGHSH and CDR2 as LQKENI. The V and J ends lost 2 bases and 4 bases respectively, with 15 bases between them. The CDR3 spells CASSPAEQGTGANVLTF. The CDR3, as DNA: TGTGCCAGCTCACCAGCGGAACAGGGTACCGGGGCCAACGTCCTGACTTTC.

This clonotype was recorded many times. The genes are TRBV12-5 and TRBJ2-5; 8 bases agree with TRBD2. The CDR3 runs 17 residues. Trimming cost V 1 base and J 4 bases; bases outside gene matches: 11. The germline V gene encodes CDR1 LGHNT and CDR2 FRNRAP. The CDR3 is CASGLASSLGLAETQYF. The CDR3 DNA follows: TGTGCTAGTGGTTTGGCGAGTTCGTTAGGACTAGCAGAGACCCAGTACTTC.

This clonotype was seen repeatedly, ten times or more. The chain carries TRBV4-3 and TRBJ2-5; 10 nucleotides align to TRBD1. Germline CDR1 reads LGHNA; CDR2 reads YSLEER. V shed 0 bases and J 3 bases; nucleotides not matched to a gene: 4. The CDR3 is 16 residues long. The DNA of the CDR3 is TGCGCCAGCAGCCAAGATAGGACAGGGGGGAAAGAGACCCAGTACTTC. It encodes CASSQDRTGGKETQYF.

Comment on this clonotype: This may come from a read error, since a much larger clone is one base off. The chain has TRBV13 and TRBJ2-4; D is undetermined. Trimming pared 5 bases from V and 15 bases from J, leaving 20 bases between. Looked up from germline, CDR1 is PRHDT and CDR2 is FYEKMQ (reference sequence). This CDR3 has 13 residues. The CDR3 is CASSIWTDRVRYF. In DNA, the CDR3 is TGTGCCAGCAGCATATGGACGGATCGGGTTCGGTACTTC.

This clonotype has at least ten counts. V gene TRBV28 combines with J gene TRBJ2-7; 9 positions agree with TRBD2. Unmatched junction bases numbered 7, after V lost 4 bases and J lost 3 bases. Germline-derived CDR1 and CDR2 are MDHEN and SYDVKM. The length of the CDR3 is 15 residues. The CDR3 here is CASSSPASGVYEQYF. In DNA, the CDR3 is TGTGCCAGCAGTTCCCCTGCTAGCGGGGTCTACGAGCAGTACTTC.

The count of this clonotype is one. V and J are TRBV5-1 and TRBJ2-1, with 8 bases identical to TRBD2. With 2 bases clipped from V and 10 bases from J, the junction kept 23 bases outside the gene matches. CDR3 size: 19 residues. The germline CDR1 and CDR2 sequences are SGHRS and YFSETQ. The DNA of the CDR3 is TGCGCCAGCAGCTTTCAGAACACCCGGCAGGGACTAGGGAACTACGAGCAGTTCTTC. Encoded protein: CASSFQNTRQGLGNYEQFF.

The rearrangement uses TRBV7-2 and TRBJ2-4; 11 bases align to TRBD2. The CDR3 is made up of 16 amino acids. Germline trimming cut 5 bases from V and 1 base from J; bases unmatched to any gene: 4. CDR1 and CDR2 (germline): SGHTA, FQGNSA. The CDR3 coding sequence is TGTGCCAGCAGCGAAGGACTAGCGGGTGCCAAAAACATTCAGTACTTC. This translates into CASSEGLAGAKNIQYF.

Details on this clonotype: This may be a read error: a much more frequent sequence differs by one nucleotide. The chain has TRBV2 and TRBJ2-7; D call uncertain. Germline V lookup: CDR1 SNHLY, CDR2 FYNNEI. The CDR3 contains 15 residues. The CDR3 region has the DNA TGTGCCACCTCAGTAACAGTCAGAGACTCCCACGAGCAGTACTTC. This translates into CATSVTVRDSHEQYF.

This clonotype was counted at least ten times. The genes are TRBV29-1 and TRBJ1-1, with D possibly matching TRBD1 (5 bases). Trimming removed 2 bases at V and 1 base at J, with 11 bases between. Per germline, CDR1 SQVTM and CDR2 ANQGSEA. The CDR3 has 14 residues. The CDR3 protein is CSVERGSWNTEAFF. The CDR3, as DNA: TGCAGCGTTGAAAGGGGCTCTTGGAACACTGAAGCTTTCTTT.

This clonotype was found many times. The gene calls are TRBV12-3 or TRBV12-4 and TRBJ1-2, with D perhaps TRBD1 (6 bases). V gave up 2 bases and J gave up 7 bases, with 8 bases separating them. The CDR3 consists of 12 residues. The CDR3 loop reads CASSLQQGGYTF. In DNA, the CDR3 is TGTGCCAGCAGTTTACAACAGGGTGGCTACACCTTC.